A single sample is the source of the 24 T cell receptor beta chains below, sequenced in a study of preoperative IRX-2 immunotherapy in early breast cancer. Treatment described: preoperative locoregional IRX-2 cytokine immunotherapy. Data came from immunoSEQ multiplex PCR; TCRdb stores just in-frame clones and leaves some out. The profile shows fewer than 30,000 clones, nearly 90% of them singletons. This material was acquired from a patient treated with IRX-2 immunotherapy. The receptors come from a human donor with breast cancer.

The chain joins TRBV7-2 to TRBJ2-3; D possibly corresponds to TRBD2 (6 bases). CDR1 is SGHTA, CDR2 FQGNSA, per germline. Between the trimmed V and J ends, which lost 5 bases and 7 bases, there was a span of 16 bases. This CDR3 spans 14 amino acids. CDR3 sequence: CASSPGGGTNTQYF. The DNA for the CDR3 is TGTGCCAGCAGCCCCGGTGGGGGGACCAATACGCAGTATTTT.

Only a few counts were recorded for this clone. V gene TRBV5-1 combines with J gene TRBJ1-1; D unresolved. Germline assignment: CDR1 SGHRS and CDR2 YFSETQ. The CDR3 is 14 residues long. The germline V and J ends were trimmed by 3 bases and 1 base, with 10 bases remaining between them. The DNA for the CDR3 is TGCGCCAGCAGCTCCTCGACATCGAACACTGAAGCTTTCTTT. Its translation: CASSSSTSNTEAFF.

The DNA of the CDR3 is TGTGCCAGCGATTATCACAGTGGCTACACCTTC. Translated: CASDYHSGYTF. The chain combines TRBV7-9 with TRBJ1-2; D not resolved. Germline V CDR1 and CDR2: SEHNR, FQNEAQ (reference sequence). V was shortened by 8 bases and J by 7 bases, with 11 bases between the two germline ends. CDR3 length: 11 residues.

This clone was recorded once. V gene TRBV6-5 combines with J gene TRBJ2-2; D remains unclear. V gave up 1 base and J gave up 0 bases, with 6 bases separating them. Germline-derived CDR1 and CDR2 are MNHEY and SVGAGI. This CDR3 region has 15 residues. DNA of the CDR3: TGTGCCAGCAGTTACTTCGAGGCGAACACCGGGGAGCTGTTTTTT. Protein sequence: CASSYFEANTGELFF.

The rearrangement links TRBV2 to TRBJ2-7, with TRBD1 matching 7 bases. The CDR3 has 13 residues. In germline, CDR1 is SNHLY, CDR2 FYNNEI. The J segment lost 4 bases and the V segment lost 6 bases, leaving 6 bases of the junction unmatched. CDR3 DNA: TGTGCCAGCAGAGGGACAGCACTTTACGAGCAGTACTTC. Encoded protein: CASRGTALYEQYF. Full variable domain (outside the CDR3, taken from reference TRBV2 and TRBJ2-7): EPEVTQTPSHQVTQMGQEVILRCVPISNHLYFYWYRQILGQKVEFLVSFYNNEISEKSEIFDDQFSVERPDGSNFTLKIRSTKLEDSAMYFCASRGTALYEQYFGPGTRLTVT.

This chain joins TRBV7-2 and TRBJ1-2, with 11 bases aligning to TRBD1. J was trimmed by 4 bases and V by 5 bases; bases with no gene match: 6. The CDR3 runs 15 residues. The V gene's germline CDR1 is SGHTA and CDR2 FQGNSA. The chain's CDR3 is CASSRGQGASYGYTF. The CDR3 nucleotides are TGTGCCAGCAGCCGAGGACAGGGGGCATCCTATGGCTACACCTTC.

The CDR3 DNA reads as TGTGCCAGCAGCCCGCAGGGCTACTTCTACGAGCAGTACTTC. Its protein is CASSPQGYFYEQYF. This chain connects TRBV7-2 to TRBJ2-7; D is perhaps TRBD1 (5 bases). The V gene's germline CDR1 is SGHTA and CDR2 FQGNSA. The V end was cut by 5 bases, the J end by 3 bases, with 14 bases between. The CDR3 covers 14 residues.

CDR3 nucleotide sequence: TGTGCCAGCAGCGTAGGGGGTCTTAGCGGGGGGTTTGAGACCCAGTACTTC. Residues: CASSVGGLSGGFETQYF. The chain combines TRBV9 with TRBJ2-5; 10 bases map to TRBD2. The CDR3 consists of 17 residues. With V trimmed by 0 bases and J by 5 bases, 10 bases remained unmatched. From germline, CDR1 is SGDLS and CDR2 YYNGEE.

The gene calls are TRBV13 and TRBJ1-2; D not resolved. CDR1 is PRHDT and CDR2 is FYEKMQ in the germline V gene (reference sequence). The CDR3 totals 12 residues. V lost 3 bases to trimming and J lost 4 bases, with 6 bases between them. The DNA for the CDR3 is TGTGCCAGCAGCTTGAGATTCTATGGCTACACCTTC. Amino acid sequence: CASSLRFYGYTF.

J is TRBJ2-1 and V is TRBV5-1; no definite D call. There are 13 residues in the CDR3. From germline, CDR1 is SGHRS and CDR2 YFSETQ. V was shortened by 1 base and J by 9 bases, with 11 bases between the two germline ends. The CDR3 DNA reads TGCGCCAGCAGCTTGAGGTCTAGTCCTGAGCAGTTCTTC. Its protein product is CASSLRSSPEQFF. The complete variable domain, with remaining parts taken from reference TRBV5-1 and TRBJ2-1, reads KAGVTQTPRYLIKTRGQQVTLSCSPISGHRSVSWYQQTPGQGLQFLFEYFSETQRNKGNFPGRFSGRQFSNSRSEMNVSTLELGDSALYLCASSLRSSPEQFFGPGTRLTVL.

This clone was picked up one time. This rearrangement joins TRBV15 to TRBJ1-5; D is undetermined. Germline assignment: CDR1 LNHNV and CDR2 YYDKDF (reference sequence). The V end was cut by 0 bases, the J end by 3 bases, with 9 bases between. The CDR3 totals 15 residues. CDR3 DNA: TGTGCCACCAGCAGAGACATTCAGTTCAATCAGCCCCAGCATTTT. This translates into CATSRDIQFNQPQHF.

This clone came up once. The J gene is TRBJ2-5, the V gene TRBV11-2, with 13 bases aligning to TRBD2. The CDR3 is 16 residues long. V was pared by 5 bases and J by 5 bases, with 8 bases of the junction left unmatched. Germline loops: CDR1 SGHAT, CDR2 FQNNGV. The CDR3 sequence is CASSQRTSGSNETQYF. CDR3 sequence (DNA): TGTGCCAGCAGCCAACGGACTAGCGGGAGTAACGAGACCCAGTACTTC.

This clone was seen a handful of times. The chain has TRBV14 and TRBJ2-1; 8 bases map to TRBD2. Germline V lookup: CDR1 SGHDN, CDR2 FVKESK. V gave up 1 base and J gave up 5 bases; unmatched junction bases: 4. The length of the CDR3 is 15 residues. CDR3 DNA: TGTGCCAGCAGCCAAGCGGCGGGAGGAAACAATGAGCAGTTCTTC. This codes for CASSQAAGGNNEQFF.

The rearrangement uses TRBV9 and TRBJ2-5, with TRBD1 matching over 9 bases. Germline V gives CDR1 SGDLS, CDR2 YYNGEE. The ends lost 4 bases at V and 3 bases at J; junction bases unmatched: 4. This CDR3 contains 14 residues. The CDR3 loop is CASSPWTGEETQYF. The DNA of the CDR3 is TGTGCCAGCAGCCCGTGGACAGGGGAAGAGACCCAGTACTTC.

The CDR3 DNA is TGTGCCAGCAGCGAGGGTTCCGAAGAGACCCAGTACTTC. It yields the protein CASSEGSEETQYF. V usage is TRBV11-2 and J usage is TRBJ2-5; weak D call: TRBD2 (5 bases). V lost 5 bases and J lost 3, with 10 bases in between. Germline V gene data show CDR1 as SGHAT and CDR2 as FQNNGV. The CDR3 extends over 13 amino acids.

The chain carries TRBV7-9 and TRBJ2-4; TRBD1 matches 7 bases. Losses at the gene ends were 0 bases for V and 9 bases for J; bases not matched to a gene: 8. The CDR3 is 15 amino acids. The germline gives CDR1 SEHNR, CDR2 FQNEAQ (reference sequence). CDR3 sequence: CASSLAQTGLTIQYF. The CDR3 DNA follows: TGTGCCAGCAGCTTAGCCCAGACAGGGTTGACCATTCAGTACTTC.

The genes are TRBV7-9 and TRBJ1-1, with TRBD1 matching over 8 bases. In germline, CDR1 is SEHNR, CDR2 FQNEAQ (reference sequence). The CDR3 extends over 15 amino acids. The ends lost 4 bases at V and 5 bases at J; junction bases unmatched: 9. The CDR3 is CASSSRTGRRTEAFF. The CDR3 DNA is TGTGCCAGCAGCTCAAGGACAGGGCGGAGGACTGAAGCTTTCTTT.

This chain links TRBV28 with TRBJ2-2; TRBD2 agrees at 8 bases. The ends lost 7 bases at V and 0 bases at J; junction bases unmatched: 1. Germline-derived CDR1 and CDR2 are MDHEN and SYDVKM. The CDR3 totals 14 residues. This CDR3 reads CASNSGANTGELFF. For the CDR3, the DNA is TGTGCCAGCAATAGCGGGGCGAACACCGGGGAGCTGTTTTTT.

The CDR3 DNA is TGTGCCAGCAGCCTCGGAGGGGTTGTCGGCTACACCTTC. It yields the protein CASSLGGVVGYTF. The rearrangement uses TRBV5-6 and TRBJ1-2, with a possible D match to TRBD1 (5 bases). This CDR3 is 13 amino acids long. CDR1 and CDR2 (germline): SGHDT, YYEEEE. The V and J ends lost 4 bases and 8 bases respectively, with 15 bases between them.

This clone was seen once. This chain connects TRBV6-1 to TRBJ1-5; no clear D gene. CDR1 and CDR2 (germline): MNHNS, SASEGT. V was shortened by 9 bases and J by 3 bases, with 12 bases between the two germline ends. This CDR3 spans 13 amino acids. Here the CDR3 reads CASRAYFNQPQHF. The DNA of the CDR3 is TGTGCCAGTAGGGCATACTTCAATCAGCCCCAGCATTTT.

V gene TRBV30 combines with J gene TRBJ2-3; 8 bases align to TRBD2. CDR1 GTSNPN and CDR2 SVGIG come from the germline V gene (reference sequence). CDR3 length: 14 residues. Trimming removed 5 bases from V and 2 bases from J; junction bases left unmatched: 6. CDR3 region: CAWSRGGNTDTQYF. The DNA of the CDR3 is TGTGCCTGGTCACGGGGGGGAAACACAGATACGCAGTATTTT.

This chain joins TRBV5-4 and TRBJ1-4; tentative D call: TRBD1 (6 bases). The CDR3 is made up of 15 amino acids. V gave up 4 bases and J gave up 7 bases, with 17 bases separating them. The germline CDR1 and CDR2 sequences are SGHNT and YYREEE (reference sequence). This chain's CDR3 is CASSRGIGGGEKLFF. The CDR3, as DNA: TGTGCCAGCAGCAGGGGGATCGGGGGCGGTGAAAAACTGTTTTTT.

This chain uses TRBV28 with TRBJ2-5; perhaps TRBD2 as D (6 bases). From germline, CDR1 is MDHEN and CDR2 SYDVKM. Trimming stripped 6 bases from V and 3 bases from J, with 11 bases between. The CDR3 is made up of 13 amino acids. This CDR3 reads CASREGLKETQYF. In DNA form, the CDR3 reads TGTGCCAGCAGGGAGGGGTTAAAAGAGACCCAGTACTTC.

This chain joins TRBV25-1 and TRBJ2-3; the D is unclear. The CDR3 loop spans 15 amino acids. Germline assignment: CDR1 MGHDK and CDR2 SYGVNS. V was cut by 4 bases and J by 3 bases, with 14 bases left in between. The CDR3 sequence: CASSAFDSMTDTQYF. The DNA for the CDR3 is TGTGCCAGCAGTGCCTTCGACTCCATGACAGATACGCAGTATTTT. The full variable domain, in which reference TRBV25-1 and TRBJ2-3 provide the parts outside the CDR3, is EADIYQTPRYLVIGTGKKITLECSQTMGHDKMYWYQQDPGMELHLIHYSYGVNSTEKGDLSSESTVSRIRTEHFPLTLESARPSHTSQYLCASSAFDSMTDTQYFGPGTRLTVL.